This T cell receptor (beta chain) was retrieved from a study of blood T cell repertoires in COVID-19. About the research overall: COVID-19 samples collected from the United States, Italy and Spain covered acute and convalescent phases.

Germline V gives CDR1 SQVTM, CDR2 ANQGSEA. Trimming removed 4 bases at V and 1 base at J, with 14 bases between. The CDR3 runs to 14 residues. The table came from immunoSEQ multiplex PCR; TCRdb's copy has only in-frame clones and leaves some out. Of 400,000 to 500,000 clones in the sample, approximately 88% are singletons; the top ten hold less than 2%. Those who participated ranged in age from about 18 to 95 years and resided in around 22 US areas. Sequencing was performed on PBMCs or T cells enriched from blood (not recorded which). The receptor comes from a woman in her thirties or forties who had recovered from COVID-19. V gene TRBV29-1 combines with J gene TRBJ2-7; D is perhaps TRBD1 (6 bases). The DNA of the CDR3 is TGCAGCGTTGTCCTGGAACAGGGATCCTACGAGCAGTACTTC. This sequence encodes CSVVLEQGSYEQYF.